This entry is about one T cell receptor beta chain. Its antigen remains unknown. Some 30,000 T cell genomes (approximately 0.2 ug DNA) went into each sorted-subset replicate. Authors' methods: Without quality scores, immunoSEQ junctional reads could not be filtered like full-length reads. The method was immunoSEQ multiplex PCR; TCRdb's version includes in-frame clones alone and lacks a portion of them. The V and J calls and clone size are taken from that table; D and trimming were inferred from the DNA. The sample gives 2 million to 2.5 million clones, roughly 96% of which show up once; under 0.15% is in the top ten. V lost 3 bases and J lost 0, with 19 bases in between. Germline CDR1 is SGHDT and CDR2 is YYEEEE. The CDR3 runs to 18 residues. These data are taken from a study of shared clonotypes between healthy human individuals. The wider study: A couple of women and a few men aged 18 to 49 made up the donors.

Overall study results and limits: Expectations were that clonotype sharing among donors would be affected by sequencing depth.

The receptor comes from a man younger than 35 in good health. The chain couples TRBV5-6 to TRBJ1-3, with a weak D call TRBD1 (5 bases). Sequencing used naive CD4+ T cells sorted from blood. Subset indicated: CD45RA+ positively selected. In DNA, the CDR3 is TGTGCCAGCAGCTCACGTAGAGCCGGGACCCACTCTGGAAACACCATATATTTT. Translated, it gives CASSSRRAGTHSGNTIYF.